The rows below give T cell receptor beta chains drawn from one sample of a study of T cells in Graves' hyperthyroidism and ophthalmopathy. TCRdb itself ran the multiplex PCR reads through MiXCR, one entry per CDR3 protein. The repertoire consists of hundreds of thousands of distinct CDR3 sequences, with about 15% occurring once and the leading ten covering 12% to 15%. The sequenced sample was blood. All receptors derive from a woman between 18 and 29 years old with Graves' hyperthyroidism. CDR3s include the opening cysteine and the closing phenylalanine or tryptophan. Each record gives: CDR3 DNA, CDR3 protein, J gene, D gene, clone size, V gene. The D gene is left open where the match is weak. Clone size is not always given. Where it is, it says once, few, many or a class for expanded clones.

CDR3nt: TGCAGTTTCCGGGACTATAGCTCCTACGAGCAGTACTTC
CDR3aa: CSFRDYSSYEQYF
j_gene: TRBJ2-7
d_gene: TRBD2
abundance: few
v_gene: TRBV20-1

CDR3nt: TGTGCCAGCCGCAGGGGGGTGAACACCGGGGAGCTGTTTTTT
CDR3aa: CASRRGVNTGELFF
j_gene: TRBJ2-2
d_gene: -
abundance: many
v_gene: TRBV11-2

CDR3nt: TGTGCCAGCAGCTTATCCAGGGCAGATACGCAGTATTTT
CDR3aa: CASSLSRADTQYF
j_gene: TRBJ2-3
d_gene: -
abundance: -
v_gene: TRBV7-6

CDR3nt: TGTGCCAGCAGTTTTCCCGGACAGGGCTATGGCTACACCTTC
CDR3aa: CASSFPGQGYGYTF
j_gene: TRBJ1-2
d_gene: TRBD1
abundance: many
v_gene: TRBV28

CDR3nt: TGTGCCAGCAGTCTTGTTCGGGGGGGCGGACAAGAGACCCAGTACTTC
CDR3aa: CASSLVRGGGQETQYF
j_gene: TRBJ2-5
d_gene: TRBD2
abundance: few
v_gene: TRBV27

CDR3nt: TGTGCCAGCAGCTTAACACAGGGGGAGACCCAGTACTTC
CDR3aa: CASSLTQGETQYF
j_gene: TRBJ2-5
d_gene: TRBD1
abundance: many
v_gene: TRBV7-3

CDR3nt: TGTGCCAGCTCACCACGAGCAGGACAGTCCTACGAGCAGTACTTC
CDR3aa: CASSPRAGQSYEQYF
j_gene: TRBJ2-7
d_gene: -
abundance: -
v_gene: TRBV18

CDR3nt: TGCAGTGCTAGAGATCCAAAGCGGGGGGGCCGAGAGACCCAGTACTTC
CDR3aa: CSARDPKRGGRETQYF
j_gene: TRBJ2-5
d_gene: TRBD2
abundance: few
v_gene: TRBV20-1

CDR3nt: TGTGCCAGCAGCCGGTGGGAGGGGGCTTTTGCTGAAGCTTTCTTT
CDR3aa: CASSRWEGAFAEAFF
j_gene: TRBJ1-1
d_gene: TRBD1
abundance: -
v_gene: TRBV11-2

CDR3nt: TGTGCCAGCAGCTTGGACGGCACAGATACGCAGTATTTT
CDR3aa: CASSLDGTDTQYF
j_gene: TRBJ2-3
d_gene: -
abundance: many
v_gene: TRBV5-6

CDR3nt: TGTGCCAGCAGCTTCGGGGGGAAAGGCTATGGCTACACCTTC
CDR3aa: CASSFGGKGYGYTF
j_gene: TRBJ1-2
d_gene: -
abundance: few
v_gene: TRBV12-3/TRBV12-4

CDR3nt: TGTGCCAGCAGCTTCTTTGGGTACGAGCAGTACTTC
CDR3aa: CASSFFGYEQYF
j_gene: TRBJ2-7
d_gene: -
abundance: many
v_gene: TRBV11-2

CDR3nt: TGTGCCACCAGTGACCAACAACAGGGGAGGAACACCGGGGAGCTGTTTTTT
CDR3aa: CATSDQQQGRNTGELFF
j_gene: TRBJ2-2
d_gene: TRBD1
abundance: many
v_gene: TRBV24-1

CDR3nt: TGTGCCAGCAGCTCGGGACAGGGGATTTCAAATGAAAAACTGTTTTTT
CDR3aa: CASSSGQGISNEKLFF
j_gene: TRBJ1-4
d_gene: TRBD1
abundance: -
v_gene: TRBV7-3

CDR3nt: TGTGCCAGCAAGGAGGGGCACTCCTACGAGCAGTACTTC
CDR3aa: CASKEGHSYEQYF
j_gene: TRBJ2-7
d_gene: -
abundance: many
v_gene: TRBV2

CDR3nt: TGCGCCAGCCCCGGGCGGAACGCTCGCGAGACCCAGTACTTC
CDR3aa: CASPGRNARETQYF
j_gene: TRBJ2-5
d_gene: -
abundance: -
v_gene: TRBV5-1

CDR3nt: TGTGCCAGCAGTTACTCACTAGCGGGAGACGGGGAGAATGAGCAGTTCTTC
CDR3aa: CASSYSLAGDGENEQFF
j_gene: TRBJ2-1
d_gene: TRBD2
abundance: once
v_gene: TRBV6-5

CDR3nt: TGTGCCAGTAGTACCCAGGGCACAGATACGCAGTATTTT
CDR3aa: CASSTQGTDTQYF
j_gene: TRBJ2-3
d_gene: -
abundance: few
v_gene: TRBV19

CDR3nt: TGTGCCAGCAGTTTATTGGGAGACAGAAATTCACCCCTCCACTTT
CDR3aa: CASSLLGDRNSPLHF
j_gene: TRBJ1-6
d_gene: -
abundance: many
v_gene: TRBV12-3/TRBV12-4

CDR3nt: TGTGCCAGCAGCTTAGGTGGTTTCGTAGATACGCAGTATTTT
CDR3aa: CASSLGGFVDTQYF
j_gene: TRBJ2-3
d_gene: -
abundance: many
v_gene: TRBV7-6

CDR3nt: TGTGCCAGCAGTTACTTGGGTTCGGCTGGGGCCAACGTCCTGACTTTC
CDR3aa: CASSYLGSAGANVLTF
j_gene: TRBJ2-6
d_gene: -
abundance: many
v_gene: TRBV6-5

CDR3nt: TGTGCCAGCAGCCAATCCCCCAGCGTGCGCAATCAGCCCCAGCATTTT
CDR3aa: CASSQSPSVRNQPQHF
j_gene: TRBJ1-5
d_gene: -
abundance: many
v_gene: TRBV3-1

CDR3nt: TGTGCCAGCAGCACCCCAGGACAGGGTTCCAATGAGCAGTTCTTC
CDR3aa: CASSTPGQGSNEQFF
j_gene: TRBJ2-1
d_gene: TRBD1
abundance: many
v_gene: TRBV11-2

CDR3nt: TGTGCCAGCTCACCACTATTGAACTCCTACAATGAGCAGTTCTTC
CDR3aa: CASSPLLNSYNEQFF
j_gene: TRBJ2-1
d_gene: -
abundance: many
v_gene: TRBV2

CDR3nt: TGTGCCAGCAGTCGACAGGGACTAGCGACCACCGGGGAGCTGTTTTTT
CDR3aa: CASSRQGLATTGELFF
j_gene: TRBJ2-2
d_gene: TRBD2
abundance: many
v_gene: TRBV12-3/TRBV12-4

CDR3nt: TGTGCCAGCAGCTTAGCGGGGGCTAGCGGGTTCAATGAGCAGTTCTTC
CDR3aa: CASSLAGASGFNEQFF
j_gene: TRBJ2-1
d_gene: TRBD2
abundance: -
v_gene: TRBV11-2

CDR3nt: TGCGCCAGCAGCTTGGGGGCCACCGGGACAGCGCATGGCTACACCTTC
CDR3aa: CASSLGATGTAHGYTF
j_gene: TRBJ1-2
d_gene: TRBD1
abundance: many
v_gene: TRBV5-1

CDR3nt: TGCAGTGCTAGAGCCTCCCTCGGTGAGCAGTTCTTC
CDR3aa: CSARASLGEQFF
j_gene: TRBJ2-1
d_gene: -
abundance: -
v_gene: TRBV20-1

CDR3nt: TGTGCCAGCAGTGGGGCCCCCCCGGACACCGGGGAGCTGTTTTTT
CDR3aa: CASSGAPPDTGELFF
j_gene: TRBJ2-2
d_gene: -
abundance: -
v_gene: TRBV12-3/TRBV12-4

CDR3nt: TGTGCCAGTAGTATAGGGACGATGAACACTGAAGCTTTCTTT
CDR3aa: CASSIGTMNTEAFF
j_gene: TRBJ1-1
d_gene: -
abundance: few
v_gene: TRBV19

CDR3nt: TGTGCCAGCAGCGACCTACAGGGGGTTAGACGGTACGAGCAGTACTTC
CDR3aa: CASSDLQGVRRYEQYF
j_gene: TRBJ2-7
d_gene: TRBD1
abundance: -
v_gene: TRBV27

CDR3nt: TGTGCCAGCAGTTTCGATCAGGGGTACTATGGCTACACCTTC
CDR3aa: CASSFDQGYYGYTF
j_gene: TRBJ1-2
d_gene: -
abundance: few
v_gene: TRBV28

CDR3nt: TGTGCCAGCAGCTTAGGCGGAGGGGGGGGACAGCCCCAGCATTTT
CDR3aa: CASSLGGGGGQPQHF
j_gene: TRBJ1-5
d_gene: -
abundance: many
v_gene: TRBV11-2

CDR3nt: TGCAGTGCTAGAGGAGGGGGATGGACTGAAGCTTTCTTT
CDR3aa: CSARGGGWTEAFF
j_gene: TRBJ1-1
d_gene: -
abundance: few
v_gene: TRBV20-1

CDR3nt: TGTGCCAGCAGCTCCCTCGGGGGGTTGAACACTGAAGCTTTCTTT
CDR3aa: CASSSLGGLNTEAFF
j_gene: TRBJ1-1
d_gene: -
abundance: many
v_gene: TRBV7-3

CDR3nt: TGTGCCAGCAGGGGATCGGGCTACGAGCAGTACTTC
CDR3aa: CASRGSGYEQYF
j_gene: TRBJ2-7
d_gene: -
abundance: -
v_gene: TRBV2

CDR3nt: TGCAGTGCTAGGCGGGACAGGGCAACAGATACGCAGTATTTT
CDR3aa: CSARRDRATDTQYF
j_gene: TRBJ2-3
d_gene: TRBD1
abundance: many
v_gene: TRBV20-1

CDR3nt: TGTGCCAGCAGTTTGGCCCGAATGGAGACCCAGTACTTC
CDR3aa: CASSLARMETQYF
j_gene: TRBJ2-5
d_gene: -
abundance: many
v_gene: TRBV12-3/TRBV12-4

CDR3nt: TGTGCCAGCAGCTTGTTTGCAGGGACCTACGAGCAGTACTTC
CDR3aa: CASSLFAGTYEQYF
j_gene: TRBJ2-7
d_gene: -
abundance: few
v_gene: TRBV5-6

CDR3nt: TGTGCCAGCAGTTTAGCGGGATCTAAAGAGACCCAGTACTTC
CDR3aa: CASSLAGSKETQYF
j_gene: TRBJ2-5
d_gene: -
abundance: many
v_gene: TRBV12-3/TRBV12-4

CDR3nt: TGCGCCAGCAGCATGGAGGGTGGGACTGAAGCTTTCTTT
CDR3aa: CASSMEGGTEAFF
j_gene: TRBJ1-1
d_gene: -
abundance: few
v_gene: TRBV5-1

CDR3nt: TGTGCCAGCAGTGATGGGTGGGAAAGCACAGATACGCAGTATTTT
CDR3aa: CASSDGWESTDTQYF
j_gene: TRBJ2-3
d_gene: -
abundance: many
v_gene: TRBV2

CDR3nt: TGCAGTGCTACCGGGACAGGGGAAGGCTACACCTTC
CDR3aa: CSATGTGEGYTF
j_gene: TRBJ1-2
d_gene: TRBD1
abundance: -
v_gene: TRBV20-1

CDR3nt: TGTGCCAGCAGCTTACAGGGGGACGGGAACACTGAAGCTTTCTTT
CDR3aa: CASSLQGDGNTEAFF
j_gene: TRBJ1-1
d_gene: TRBD1
abundance: many
v_gene: TRBV7-9

CDR3nt: TGTGCCAGCTCACCACCGGGTAGGGGGGGCCAGCCCCAGCATTTT
CDR3aa: CASSPPGRGGQPQHF
j_gene: TRBJ1-5
d_gene: -
abundance: many
v_gene: TRBV18

CDR3nt: TGTGCCAGCAGCGTCAGGACAGGGGATCAGCCCCAGCATTTT
CDR3aa: CASSVRTGDQPQHF
j_gene: TRBJ1-5
d_gene: TRBD1
abundance: -
v_gene: TRBV7-2

CDR3nt: TGTGCCAGCGCTTCAGGGGGGAGCGACATTAACTATGGCTACACCTTC
CDR3aa: CASASGGSDINYGYTF
j_gene: TRBJ1-2
d_gene: TRBD1
abundance: -
v_gene: TRBV6-2/TRBV6-3

CDR3nt: TGCAGCGTTGCATTCAGCGGGGGCGTCGAGACCCAGTACTTC
CDR3aa: CSVAFSGGVETQYF
j_gene: TRBJ2-5
d_gene: TRBD2
abundance: many
v_gene: TRBV29-1

CDR3nt: TGCGCCAGCAGCTTGTCCGCCGACAGACCCACCTACGAGCAGTACTTC
CDR3aa: CASSLSADRPTYEQYF
j_gene: TRBJ2-7
d_gene: -
abundance: many
v_gene: TRBV5-1

CDR3nt: TGCGCCAGCAGCTTTCCTAGCGGCGAGACCCAGTACTTC
CDR3aa: CASSFPSGETQYF
j_gene: TRBJ2-5
d_gene: TRBD2
abundance: many
v_gene: TRBV5-1

CDR3nt: TGCAGTGCTAGAAGACAGGGTAATCAGCCCCAGCATTTT
CDR3aa: CSARRQGNQPQHF
j_gene: TRBJ1-5
d_gene: TRBD1
abundance: -
v_gene: TRBV20-1

CDR3nt: TGTGCCAGCAGATCCGGGACTAGCGTCCATGAGCAGTTCTTC
CDR3aa: CASRSGTSVHEQFF
j_gene: TRBJ2-1
d_gene: TRBD2
abundance: many
v_gene: TRBV7-8

CDR3nt: TGTGCCAGCCGACGGGGGCTAAATCAGCCCCAGCATTTT
CDR3aa: CASRRGLNQPQHF
j_gene: TRBJ1-5
d_gene: -
abundance: many
v_gene: TRBV2

CDR3nt: TGTGCCAGCAGCCGGACGGACTACACAGATACGCAGTATTTT
CDR3aa: CASSRTDYTDTQYF
j_gene: TRBJ2-3
d_gene: -
abundance: many
v_gene: TRBV7-9

CDR3nt: TGTGCCAGCAGCCAACAGGGGGCTCGCACAGATACGCAGTATTTT
CDR3aa: CASSQQGARTDTQYF
j_gene: TRBJ2-3
d_gene: TRBD1
abundance: many
v_gene: TRBV27

CDR3nt: TGTGCCAGCAGCTTTCTCGTAAACACTGAGGCTTTCTTT
CDR3aa: CASSFLVNTEAFF
j_gene: TRBJ1-1
d_gene: -
abundance: many
v_gene: TRBV7-8

CDR3nt: TGTGCCAGCAGCTTAGAGTCCGGGGGGACTTCCTACGAGCAGTACTTC
CDR3aa: CASSLESGGTSYEQYF
j_gene: TRBJ2-7
d_gene: TRBD2
abundance: -
v_gene: TRBV7-9

CDR3nt: TGCAGTGCTGAGTGGGGGACAGAGATGCCCCAGCATTTT
CDR3aa: CSAEWGTEMPQHF
j_gene: TRBJ1-5
d_gene: TRBD1
abundance: -
v_gene: TRBV20-1

CDR3nt: TGTGCCAGCACCCGGGACAGGGTGAACGAGCAGTACTTC
CDR3aa: CASTRDRVNEQYF
j_gene: TRBJ2-7
d_gene: TRBD1
abundance: many
v_gene: TRBV5-5

CDR3nt: TGTGCCAGCAGCTTAGGACAGCTACCCTATTCACCCCTCCACTTT
CDR3aa: CASSLGQLPYSPLHF
j_gene: TRBJ1-6
d_gene: -
abundance: many
v_gene: TRBV11-2